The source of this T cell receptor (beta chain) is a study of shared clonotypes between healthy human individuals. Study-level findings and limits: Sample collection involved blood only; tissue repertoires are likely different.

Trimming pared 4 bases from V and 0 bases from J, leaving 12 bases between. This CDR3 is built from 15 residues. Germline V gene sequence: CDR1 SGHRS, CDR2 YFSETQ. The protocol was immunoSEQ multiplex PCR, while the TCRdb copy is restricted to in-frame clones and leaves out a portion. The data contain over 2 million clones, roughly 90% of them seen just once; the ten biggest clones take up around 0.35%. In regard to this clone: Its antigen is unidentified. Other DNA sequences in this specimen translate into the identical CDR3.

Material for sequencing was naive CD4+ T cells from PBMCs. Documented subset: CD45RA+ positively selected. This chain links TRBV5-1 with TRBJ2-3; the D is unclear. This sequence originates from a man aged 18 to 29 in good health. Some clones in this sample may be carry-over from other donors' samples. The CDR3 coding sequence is TGCGCCAGCAGCCCTGGTACCGCTAGCACAGATACGCAGTATTTT. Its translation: CASSPGTASTDTQYF.